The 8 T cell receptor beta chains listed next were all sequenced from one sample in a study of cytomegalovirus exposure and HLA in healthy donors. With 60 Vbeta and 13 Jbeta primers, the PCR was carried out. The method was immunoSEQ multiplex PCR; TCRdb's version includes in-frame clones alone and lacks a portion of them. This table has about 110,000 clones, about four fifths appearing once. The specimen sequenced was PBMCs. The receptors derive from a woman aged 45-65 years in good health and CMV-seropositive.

The CDR3 here is CASSPGPGGPYNEQFF. CDR3 nucleotide sequence: TGTGCCAGCAGCCCCGGGCCGGGGGGCCCCTACAATGAGCAGTTCTTC. The chain is built from TRBV13 and TRBJ2-1; D possibly corresponds to TRBD2 (7 bases). Germline loops: CDR1 PRHDT, CDR2 FYEKMQ (reference sequence). The CDR3 extends over 16 amino acids. The V and J ends lost 5 bases and 2 bases respectively, with 16 bases between them.

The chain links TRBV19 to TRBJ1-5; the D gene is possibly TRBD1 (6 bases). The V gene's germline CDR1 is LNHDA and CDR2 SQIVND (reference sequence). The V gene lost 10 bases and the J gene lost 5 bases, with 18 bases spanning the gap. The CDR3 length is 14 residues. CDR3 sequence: CAIAPTGPYQPQHF. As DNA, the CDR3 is TGTGCCATTGCGCCCACAGGGCCCTATCAGCCCCAGCATTTT.

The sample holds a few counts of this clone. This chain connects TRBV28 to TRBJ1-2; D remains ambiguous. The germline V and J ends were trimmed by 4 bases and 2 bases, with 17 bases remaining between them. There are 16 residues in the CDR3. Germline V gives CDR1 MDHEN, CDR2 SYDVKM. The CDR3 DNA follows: TGTGCCAGCAGTTCCCCCGCAGTATTTGGCAACTATGGCTACACCTTC. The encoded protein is CASSSPAVFGNYGYTF.

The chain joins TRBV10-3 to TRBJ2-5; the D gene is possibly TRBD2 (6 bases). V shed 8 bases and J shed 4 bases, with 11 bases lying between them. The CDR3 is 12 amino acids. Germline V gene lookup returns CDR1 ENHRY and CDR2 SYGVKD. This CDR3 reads CAIAGPRETQYF. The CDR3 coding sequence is TGTGCCATCGCGGGGCCGCGAGAGACCCAGTACTTC.

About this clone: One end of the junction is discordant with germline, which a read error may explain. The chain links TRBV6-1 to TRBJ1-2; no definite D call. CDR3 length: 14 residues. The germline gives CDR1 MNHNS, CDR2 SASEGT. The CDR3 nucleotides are TGTGCCAGCAGTGAATACTTGGGTAGCTATGGTTACACCTTC. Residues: CASSEYLGSYGYTF.

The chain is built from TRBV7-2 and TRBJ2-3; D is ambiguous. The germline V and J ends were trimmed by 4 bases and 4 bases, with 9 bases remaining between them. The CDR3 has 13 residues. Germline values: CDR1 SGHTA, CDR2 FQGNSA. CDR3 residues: CASSSRESDTQYF. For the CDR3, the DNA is TGTGCCAGCAGCTCCCGAGAATCAGATACGCAGTATTTT.

In nucleotides, the CDR3 is TGTGCCATCAGTGGGAGGACTAGCGGGGGATTCCAAGAGACCCAGTACTTC. Residues: CAISGRTSGGFQETQYF. The chain employs TRBV10-3 and TRBJ2-5; TRBD2 aligns across 13 bases. This CDR3 has 17 amino acids. With V trimmed by 4 bases and J by 1 base, 6 bases remained unmatched. CDR1 ENHRY and CDR2 SYGVKD come from the germline V gene.

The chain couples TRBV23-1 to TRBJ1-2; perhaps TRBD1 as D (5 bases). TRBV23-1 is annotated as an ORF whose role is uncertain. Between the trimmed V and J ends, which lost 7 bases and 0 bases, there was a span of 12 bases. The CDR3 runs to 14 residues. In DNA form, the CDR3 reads TGCGCCAGCACCCTTGGGACTGCTAACTATGGCTACACCTTC. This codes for CASTLGTANYGYTF.